A single sample gave rise to the 11 T cell receptor beta chains below, sequenced in a study of type 1 and type 2 diabetes patients. Genomic DNA was the PCR template. Amplification of the beta chain CDR3 used 30 forward and 13 reverse multiplex primers. Each CDR3 protein gets one entry after TCRdb re-called the multiplex PCR reads with MiXCR. The table has 250,000 or so distinct CDR3 sequences, 40% to 50% seen once; the top ten hold approximately 13%. Sequencing was performed on peripheral blood mononuclear cells (PBMCs). Source of these receptors: a man aged 18 to 29 with type 2 diabetes.

V usage is TRBV2 and J usage is TRBJ2-5; D possibly corresponds to TRBD1 (6 bases). V lost 4 bases and J 0 bases, leaving 12 bases between the germline ends. This CDR3 spans 15 amino acids. The V gene's germline CDR1 is SNHLY and CDR2 FYNNEI. The CDR3 sequence is CASSVSRGNQETQYF. For the CDR3, the DNA is TGTGCCAGCAGTGTGAGTAGGGGGAACCAAGAGACCCAGTACTTC.

The chain employs TRBV13 and TRBJ1-1; possibly TRBD1 for D (6 bases). Germline V gene lookup returns CDR1 PRHDT and CDR2 FYEKMQ (reference sequence). Between the trimmed V and J ends, which lost 1 base and 10 bases, there was a span of 19 bases. This CDR3 comprises 15 residues. As DNA, the CDR3 is TGTGCCAGCAGCTTAGCTCCAGGGCTGCGAGGGGGAGCTTTCTTT. This sequence encodes CASSLAPGLRGGAFF.

This chain uses TRBV5-1 with TRBJ2-1, with 9 bases matching TRBD1. V was pared by 3 bases and J by 2 bases, with 6 bases of the junction left unmatched. The germline CDR1 and CDR2 sequences are SGHRS and YFSETQ. The CDR3 totals 16 residues. CDR3 amino acids: CASSSGQGPPYNEQFF. CDR3 sequence (DNA): TGCGCCAGCAGCTCGGGACAGGGACCCCCCTACAATGAGCAGTTCTTC.

This CDR3 is CASSVFLGTEAFF. The CDR3 nucleotides read TGTGCCAGCAGCGTTTTTCTGGGCACTGAAGCTTTCTTT. This sequence joins TRBV9 and TRBJ1-1; D is unclear. Trimming cost V 2 bases and J 4 bases, with 9 bases left between them. This CDR3 spans 13 amino acids. CDR1 is SGDLS and CDR2 is YYNGEE in the germline V gene.

This clonotype occurred a few times. The rearrangement uses TRBV24-1 and TRBJ1-1; D remains ambiguous. Per the germline V gene, CDR1 is KGHDR and CDR2 is SFDVKD. V was cut by 5 bases and J by 4 bases, with 4 bases left in between. The CDR3 is made up of 11 amino acids. The CDR3 coding sequence is TGTGCCACCAGTGTCTTCACTGAAGCTTTCTTT. This encodes CATSVFTEAFF.

V usage is TRBV19 and J usage is TRBJ1-4; 7 bases match TRBD1. Trimming cost V 6 bases and J 0 bases; bases outside gene matches: 10. Germline assignment: CDR1 LNHDA and CDR2 SQIVND (reference sequence). This CDR3 is 17 amino acids long. The CDR3 reads CASSPTGDSATNEKLFF. The DNA of the CDR3 is TGTGCCAGTAGCCCAACCGGGGACAGCGCAACTAATGAAAAACTGTTTTTT.

This clonotype was seen a few times. This chain joins TRBV20-1 and TRBJ1-1; TRBD1 matches 8 bases. V gave up 6 bases and J gave up 3 bases; unmatched junction bases: 9. Germline V gene data show CDR1 as DFQATT and CDR2 as SNEGSKA (reference sequence). This CDR3 region has 14 residues. CDR3 loop: CSAKRTGPDTEAFF. CDR3 coding DNA: TGCAGTGCGAAGAGGACAGGGCCAGACACTGAAGCTTTCTTT.

The chain joins TRBV28 to TRBJ1-6, with TRBD1 as a possible D gene (5 bases). There are 14 residues in the CDR3. The germline V gene encodes CDR1 MDHEN and CDR2 SYDVKM. V was pared by 3 bases and J by 7 bases, with 10 bases between. As DNA, the CDR3 is TGTGCCAGCAGTTTGAGACAGCCAAATTCACCCCTCCACTTT. Translation gives CASSLRQPNSPLHF.

This clonotype was observed a handful of times. CDR3 loop: CASSQTPYEQYF. CDR3 sequence (DNA): TGTGCCAGCAGCCAGACCCCTTACGAGCAGTACTTC. V gene TRBV14 combines with J gene TRBJ2-7; no clear D. The CDR3 is 12 residues long. V lost 3 bases and J lost 4, with 7 bases in between. Per the germline V gene, CDR1 is SGHDN and CDR2 is FVKESK. The full variable domain, with the rest looked up from reference TRBV14 and TRBJ2-7, is EAGVTQFPSHSVIEKGQTVTLRCDPISGHDNLYWYRRVMGKEIKFLLHFVKESKQDESGMPNNRFLAERTGGTYSTLKVQPAELEDSGVYFCASSQTPYEQYFGPGTRLTVT.

The chain couples TRBV25-1 to TRBJ2-7, with D tentatively TRBD1 (6 bases). The ends were cut back, 4 bases at V and 3 bases at J, with 13 bases in the middle. This CDR3 has 14 amino acids. From germline, CDR1 is MGHDK and CDR2 SYGVNS. The CDR3 sequence: CASSAQGMFYEQYF. CDR3 bases: TGTGCCAGCAGTGCACAGGGAATGTTCTACGAGCAGTACTTC.

This clonotype turned up a few times. The V call is TRBV2, the J call TRBJ1-1, with 8 bases fitting TRBD1. After removal of 4 bases from V and 7 bases from J, the junction contained 2 bases not matched to a gene. This CDR3 is built from 12 residues. Germline V CDR1 and CDR2: SNHLY, FYNNEI. CDR3 DNA: TGTGCCAGCAGTGGACAGGGGCTTGAAGCTTTCTTT. As protein: CASSGQGLEAFF.